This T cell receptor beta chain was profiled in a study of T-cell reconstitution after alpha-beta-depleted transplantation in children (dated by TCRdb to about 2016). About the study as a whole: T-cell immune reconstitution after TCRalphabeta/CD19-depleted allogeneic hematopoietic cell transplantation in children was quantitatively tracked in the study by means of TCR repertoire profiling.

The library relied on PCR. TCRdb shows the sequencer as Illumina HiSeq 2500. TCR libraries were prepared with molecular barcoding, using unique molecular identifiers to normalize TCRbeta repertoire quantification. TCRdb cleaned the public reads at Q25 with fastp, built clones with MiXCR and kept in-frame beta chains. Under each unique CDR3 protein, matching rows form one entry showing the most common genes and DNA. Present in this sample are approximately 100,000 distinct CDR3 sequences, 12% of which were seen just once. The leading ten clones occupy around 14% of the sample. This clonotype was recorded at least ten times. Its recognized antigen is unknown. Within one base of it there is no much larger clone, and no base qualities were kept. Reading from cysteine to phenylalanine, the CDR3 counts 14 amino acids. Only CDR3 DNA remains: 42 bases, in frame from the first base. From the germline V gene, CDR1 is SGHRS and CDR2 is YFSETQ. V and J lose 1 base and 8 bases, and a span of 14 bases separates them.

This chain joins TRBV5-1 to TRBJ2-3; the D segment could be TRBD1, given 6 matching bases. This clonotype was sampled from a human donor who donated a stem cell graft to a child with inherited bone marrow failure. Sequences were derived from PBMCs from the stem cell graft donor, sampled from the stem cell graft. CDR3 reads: CASSLILTGGTQYF. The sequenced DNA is TGCGCCAGCAGCTTGATCCTGACAGGAGGTACGCAGTATTTT.